The source of this T cell receptor beta chain is a study of beta chain features in type 1 diabetes. As for the study in general: All samples combined gave roughly 100,000,000 sorted cells for examination.

What was sequenced were expressed TCRB transcripts, since all of the isolated RNA had been reverse transcribed. Measured with immunoSEQ multiplex PCR; TCRdb has only the in-frame clones, and not every one. In the table there are 300,000 to 350,000 clones, approximately 14% of which are singletons. Study-wide findings and caveats: For TCRB rearrangement, an influence of HLA type remained unresolved here.

In the case of this clone: The antigen is not known.

This clonotype originated in a man younger than 40 in good health. Sample: central memory CD4+ T cells from blood.

CDR3 bases: TGTGCCAGCAGCCCGCTCGGACAGGGGGCGGGAGATACGCAGTATTTT. Amino acid sequence: CASSPLGQGAGDTQYF. The chain is built from TRBV14 and TRBJ2-3; TRBD1 agrees at 11 bases. This CDR3 region has 16 residues. Losses at the gene ends were 4 bases for V and 5 bases for J; bases not matched to a gene: 8. Germline CDR1 is SGHDN and CDR2 is FVKESK.